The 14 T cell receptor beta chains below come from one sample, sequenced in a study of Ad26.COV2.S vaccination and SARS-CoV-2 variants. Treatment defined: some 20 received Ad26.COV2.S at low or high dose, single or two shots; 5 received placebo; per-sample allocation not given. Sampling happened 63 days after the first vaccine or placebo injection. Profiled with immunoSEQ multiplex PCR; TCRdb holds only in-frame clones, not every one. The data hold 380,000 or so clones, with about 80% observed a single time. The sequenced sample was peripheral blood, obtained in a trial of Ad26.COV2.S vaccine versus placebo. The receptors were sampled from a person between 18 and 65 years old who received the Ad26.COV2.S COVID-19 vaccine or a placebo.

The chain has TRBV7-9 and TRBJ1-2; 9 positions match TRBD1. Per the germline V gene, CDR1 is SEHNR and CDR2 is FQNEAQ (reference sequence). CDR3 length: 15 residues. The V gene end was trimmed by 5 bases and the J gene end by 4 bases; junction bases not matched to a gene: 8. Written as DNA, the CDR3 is TGTGCCAGCAGCCCGCCCGGGACAGGGTCCTATGGCTACACCTTC. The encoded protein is CASSPPGTGSYGYTF.

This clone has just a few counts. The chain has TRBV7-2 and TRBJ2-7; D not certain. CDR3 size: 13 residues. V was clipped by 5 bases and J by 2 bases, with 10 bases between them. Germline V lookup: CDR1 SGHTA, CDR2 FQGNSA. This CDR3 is CASSLDQTYEQYF. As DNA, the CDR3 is TGTGCCAGCAGCCTAGACCAAACCTACGAGCAGTACTTC.

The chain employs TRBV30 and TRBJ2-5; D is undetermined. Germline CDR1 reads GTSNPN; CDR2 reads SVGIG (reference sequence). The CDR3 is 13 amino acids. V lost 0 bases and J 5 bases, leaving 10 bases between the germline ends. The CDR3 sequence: CAWSVGSDETQYF. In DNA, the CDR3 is TGTGCCTGGAGTGTTGGGTCGGACGAGACCCAGTACTTC.

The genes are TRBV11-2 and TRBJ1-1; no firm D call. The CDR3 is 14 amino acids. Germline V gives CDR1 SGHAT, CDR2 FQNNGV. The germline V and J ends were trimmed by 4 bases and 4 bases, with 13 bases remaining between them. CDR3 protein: CASSYREAGTEAFF. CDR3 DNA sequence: TGTGCCAGCAGCTATAGGGAAGCGGGCACTGAAGCTTTCTTT. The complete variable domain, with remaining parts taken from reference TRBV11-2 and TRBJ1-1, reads EAGVAQSPRYKIIEKRQSVAFWCNPISGHATLYWYQQILGQGPKLLIQFQNNGVVDDSQLPKDRFSAERLKGVDSTLKIQPAKLEDSAVYLCASSYREAGTEAFFGQGTRLTVV.

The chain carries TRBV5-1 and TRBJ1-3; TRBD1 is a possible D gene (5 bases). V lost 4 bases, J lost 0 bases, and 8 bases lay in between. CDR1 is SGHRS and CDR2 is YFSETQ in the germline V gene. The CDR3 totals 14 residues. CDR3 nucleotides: TGCGCCAGCAGCGCTGACAGCTCTGGAAACACCATATATTTT. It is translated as CASSADSSGNTIYF.

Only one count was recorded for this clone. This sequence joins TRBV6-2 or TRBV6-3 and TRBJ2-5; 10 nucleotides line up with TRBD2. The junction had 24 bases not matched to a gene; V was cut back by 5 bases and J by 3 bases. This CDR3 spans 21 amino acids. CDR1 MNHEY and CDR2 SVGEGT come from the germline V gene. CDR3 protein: CASSVLPPGGLAGAWEETQYF. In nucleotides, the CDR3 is TGTGCCAGCAGTGTACTCCCTCCCGGGGGGCTAGCGGGAGCGTGGGAAGAGACCCAGTACTTC.

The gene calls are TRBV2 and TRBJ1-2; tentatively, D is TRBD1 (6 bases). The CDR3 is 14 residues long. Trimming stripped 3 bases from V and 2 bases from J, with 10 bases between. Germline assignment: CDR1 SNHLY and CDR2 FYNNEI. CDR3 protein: CASSDQGRNYGYTF. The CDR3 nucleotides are TGTGCCAGCAGTGACCAGGGGAGGAACTATGGCTACACCTTC.

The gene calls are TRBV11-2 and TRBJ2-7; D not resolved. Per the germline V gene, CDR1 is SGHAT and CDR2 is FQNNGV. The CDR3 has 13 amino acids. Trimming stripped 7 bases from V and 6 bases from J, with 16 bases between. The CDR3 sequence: CASTQNPLLEQYF. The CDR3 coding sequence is TGTGCCAGCACCCAAAACCCACTCCTCGAGCAGTACTTC. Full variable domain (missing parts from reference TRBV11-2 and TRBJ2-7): EAGVAQSPRYKIIEKRQSVAFWCNPISGHATLYWYQQILGQGPKLLIQFQNNGVVDDSQLPKDRFSAERLKGVDSTLKIQPAKLEDSAVYLCASTQNPLLEQYFGPGTRLTVT.

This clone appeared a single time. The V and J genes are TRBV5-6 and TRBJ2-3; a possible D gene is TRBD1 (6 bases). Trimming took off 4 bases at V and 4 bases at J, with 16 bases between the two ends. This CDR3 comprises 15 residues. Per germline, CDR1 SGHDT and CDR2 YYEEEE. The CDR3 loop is CASSRRGKIPDTQYF. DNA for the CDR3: TGTGCCAGCAGCCGAAGGGGGAAGATTCCAGATACGCAGTATTTT.

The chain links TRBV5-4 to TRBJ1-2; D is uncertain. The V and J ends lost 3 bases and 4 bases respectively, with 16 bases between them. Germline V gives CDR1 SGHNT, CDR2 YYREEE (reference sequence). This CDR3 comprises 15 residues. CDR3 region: CASSSPRNTSYGYTF. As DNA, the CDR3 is TGTGCCAGCAGCTCGCCAAGGAACACCTCCTATGGCTACACCTTC.

Here the CDR3 reads CASSSQLQGRGTEAFF. The CDR3 region has the DNA TGCGCCAGCAGCTCACAACTCCAGGGGCGAGGAACTGAAGCTTTCTTT. This sequence joins TRBV5-1 and TRBJ1-1; D might be TRBD1 (6 bases). Trimming cost V 3 bases and J 5 bases, with 20 bases left between them. The CDR3 consists of 16 residues. Per germline, CDR1 SGHRS and CDR2 YFSETQ.

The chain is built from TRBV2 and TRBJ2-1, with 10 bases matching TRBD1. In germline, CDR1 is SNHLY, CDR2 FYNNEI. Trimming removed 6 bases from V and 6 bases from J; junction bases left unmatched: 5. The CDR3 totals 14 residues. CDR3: CASRETGGLNEQFF. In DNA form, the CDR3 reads TGTGCCAGCAGAGAGACAGGGGGCCTCAATGAGCAGTTCTTC.

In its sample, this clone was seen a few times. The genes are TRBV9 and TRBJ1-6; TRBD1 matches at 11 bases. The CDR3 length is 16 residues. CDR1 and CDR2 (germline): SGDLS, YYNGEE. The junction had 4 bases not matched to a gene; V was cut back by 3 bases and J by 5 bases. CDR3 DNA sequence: TGTGCCAGCAGCGCTCCGGGACAGGGGGATAATTCACCCCTCCACTTT. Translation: CASSAPGQGDNSPLHF.

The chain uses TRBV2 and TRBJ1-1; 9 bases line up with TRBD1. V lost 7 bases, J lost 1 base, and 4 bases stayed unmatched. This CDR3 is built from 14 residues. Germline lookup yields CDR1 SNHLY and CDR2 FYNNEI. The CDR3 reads CASNRQGGNTEAFF. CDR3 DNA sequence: TGTGCCAGCAACAGACAGGGGGGGAACACTGAAGCTTTCTTT.